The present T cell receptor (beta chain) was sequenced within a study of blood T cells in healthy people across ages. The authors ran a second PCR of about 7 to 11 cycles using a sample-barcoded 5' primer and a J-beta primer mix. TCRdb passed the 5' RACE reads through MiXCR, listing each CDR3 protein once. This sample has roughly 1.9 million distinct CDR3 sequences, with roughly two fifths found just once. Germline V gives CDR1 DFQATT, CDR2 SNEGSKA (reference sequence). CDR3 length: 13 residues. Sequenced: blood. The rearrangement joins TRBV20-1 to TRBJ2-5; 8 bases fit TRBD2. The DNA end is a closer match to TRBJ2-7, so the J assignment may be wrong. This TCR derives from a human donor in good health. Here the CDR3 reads CSASGGELYEQYF. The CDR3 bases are TGCAGTGCTAGCGGGGGGGAACTCTACGAGCAGTACTTC.